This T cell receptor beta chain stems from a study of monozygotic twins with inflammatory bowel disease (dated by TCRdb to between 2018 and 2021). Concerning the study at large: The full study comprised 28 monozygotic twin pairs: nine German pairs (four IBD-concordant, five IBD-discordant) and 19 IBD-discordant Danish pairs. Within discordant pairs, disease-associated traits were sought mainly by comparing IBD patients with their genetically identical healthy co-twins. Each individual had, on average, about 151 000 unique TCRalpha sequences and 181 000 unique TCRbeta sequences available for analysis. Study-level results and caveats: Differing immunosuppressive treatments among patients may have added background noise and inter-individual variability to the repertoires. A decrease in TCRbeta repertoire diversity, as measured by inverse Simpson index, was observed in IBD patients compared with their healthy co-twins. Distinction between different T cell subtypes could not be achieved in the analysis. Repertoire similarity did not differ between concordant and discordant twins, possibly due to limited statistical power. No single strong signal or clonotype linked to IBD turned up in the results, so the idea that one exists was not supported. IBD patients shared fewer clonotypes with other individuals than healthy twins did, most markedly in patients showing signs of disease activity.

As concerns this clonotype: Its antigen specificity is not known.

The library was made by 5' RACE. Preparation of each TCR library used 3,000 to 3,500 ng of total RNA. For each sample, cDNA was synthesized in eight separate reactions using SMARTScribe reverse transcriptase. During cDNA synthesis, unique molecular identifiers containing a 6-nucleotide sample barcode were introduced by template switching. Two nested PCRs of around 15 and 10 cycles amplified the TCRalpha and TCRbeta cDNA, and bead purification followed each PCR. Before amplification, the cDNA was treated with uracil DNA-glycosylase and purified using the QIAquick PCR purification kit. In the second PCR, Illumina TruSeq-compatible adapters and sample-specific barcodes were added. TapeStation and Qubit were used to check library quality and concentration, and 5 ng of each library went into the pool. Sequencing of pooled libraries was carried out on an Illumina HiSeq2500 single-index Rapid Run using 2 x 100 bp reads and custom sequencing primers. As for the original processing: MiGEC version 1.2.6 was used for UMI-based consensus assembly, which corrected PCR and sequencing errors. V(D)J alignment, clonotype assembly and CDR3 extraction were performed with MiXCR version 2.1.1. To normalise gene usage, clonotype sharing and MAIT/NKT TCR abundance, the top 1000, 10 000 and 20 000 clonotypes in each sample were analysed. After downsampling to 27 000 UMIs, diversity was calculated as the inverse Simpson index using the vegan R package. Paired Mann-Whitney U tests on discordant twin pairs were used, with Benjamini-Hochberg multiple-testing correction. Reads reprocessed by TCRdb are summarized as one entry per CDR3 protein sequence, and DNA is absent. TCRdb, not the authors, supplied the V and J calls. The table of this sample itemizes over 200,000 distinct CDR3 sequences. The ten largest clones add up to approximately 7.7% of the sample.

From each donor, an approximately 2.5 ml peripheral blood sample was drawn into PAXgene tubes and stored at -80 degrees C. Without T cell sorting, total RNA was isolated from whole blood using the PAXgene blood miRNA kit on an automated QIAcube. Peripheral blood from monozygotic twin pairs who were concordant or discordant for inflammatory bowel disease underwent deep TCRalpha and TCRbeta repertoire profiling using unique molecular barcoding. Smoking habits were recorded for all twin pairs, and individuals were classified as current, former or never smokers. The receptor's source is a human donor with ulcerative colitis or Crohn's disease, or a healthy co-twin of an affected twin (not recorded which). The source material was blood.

The CDR3 region: CASSLRLGGRDEQFF. The sequence is built from TRBV12-3 or TRBV12-4 and TRBJ2-1; with no DNA, the TCRdb D assignment of TRBD2 cannot be verified. The CDR3 runs 15 amino acids, cysteine and phenylalanine included. Only the protein is on record.